Shown below are 32 T cell receptor beta chains from a single sample sequenced in a study of shared clonotypes between healthy human individuals. Naive CD8 cells comprised CD45RO-negative, CCR7-positively selected cells, excluding terminally differentiated effector memory CD45RA+ cells. Produced via immunoSEQ multiplex PCR; TCRdb's table is partial and in-frame only. This sample has millions of clones, with around 93% found just once. The specimen was naive CD8+ T cells from PBMCs. The source is a man between 18 and 29 years old in good health. Some clones in this sample may be carry-over from other donors' samples.

The rearrangement links TRBV7-9 to TRBJ2-3, with 10 positions matching TRBD2. The J segment lost 4 bases and the V segment lost 5 bases, leaving 6 bases of the junction unmatched. CDR1 and CDR2 (germline): SEHNR, FQNEAQ (reference sequence). The CDR3 runs to 15 residues. CDR3 nucleotides: TGTGCCAGCAGCGTAGGGACTAGCGTTTCAGATACGCAGTATTTT. Amino acids: CASSVGTSVSDTQYF.

This clone was counted once. Other DNA sequences of this sample code for an identical CDR3. The V and J genes are TRBV7-9 and TRBJ2-5, with TRBD2 as a possible D gene (7 bases). The germline V gene encodes CDR1 SEHNR and CDR2 FQNEAQ (reference sequence). This CDR3 is built from 14 residues. Trimming took 5 bases from V and 4 from J, leaving 14 bases between them. Here the CDR3 DNA reads TGTGCCAGCAGCCCACCGGGGGGCGCAGAGACCCAGTACTTC. Residues: CASSPPGGAETQYF.

The chain is built from TRBV21-1 and TRBJ2-2; the table's D call, TRBD2, has no DNA check behind it. TRBV21-1 is annotated as a pseudogene. The CDR3 extends over 18 amino acids. CDR3: CASSFRGGAWRNTGELFF. The CDR3 DNA sequence: TGTGCCAGCAGCTTCCGAGGGGGGGCGTGGAGGAACACCGGGGAGCTGTTTTTT.

The chain links TRBV11-2 to TRBJ1-1; TRBD1 is a possible D gene (6 bases). The CDR3 contains 15 residues. Germline V gene sequence: CDR1 SGHAT, CDR2 FQNNGV. The V gene lost 4 bases and the J gene lost 4 bases, with 16 bases spanning the gap. CDR3 region: CASSSRGWVSTEAFF. The CDR3 DNA follows: TGTGCCAGCAGCTCCAGGGGATGGGTGAGCACTGAAGCTTTCTTT.

Turning to this clone: The same CDR3 is also encoded by other DNA sequences in this sample. This chain links TRBV6-1 with TRBJ2-7; D possibly uses TRBD1 or TRBD2 (5 bases each). V lost 5 bases and J lost 3, with 11 bases in between. Germline V gene sequence: CDR1 MNHNS, CDR2 SASEGT. The CDR3 has 13 amino acids. The CDR3 reads CASSPGPSYEQYF. The CDR3 DNA reads TGTGCCAGCAGTCCGGGACCGAGCTACGAGCAGTACTTC.

The chain uses TRBV5-4 and TRBJ1-1, with D possibly TRBD1 on 6 matching bases. V was clipped by 0 bases and J by 6 bases, with 9 bases between them. Per germline, CDR1 SGHNT and CDR2 YYREEE (reference sequence). This CDR3 region has 13 residues. This CDR3 reads CASSLAGGAEAFF. DNA for the CDR3: TGTGCCAGCAGCTTGGCTGGGGGCGCTGAAGCTTTCTTT.

This clone was detected once. The rearrangement links TRBV7-9 to TRBJ1-2; 7 bases line up with TRBD1. There are 15 residues in the CDR3. Per germline, CDR1 SEHNR and CDR2 FQNEAQ (reference sequence). V lost 5 bases to trimming and J lost 1 base; unmatched junction nucleotides: 7. CDR3 loop: CASSLNRGLNYGYTF. CDR3 nucleotide sequence: TGTGCCAGCAGCCTGAACAGGGGACTTAACTATGGCTACACCTTC.

The chain couples TRBV7-8 to TRBJ2-7; 7 bases align to TRBD2. Unmatched junction bases numbered 21, after V lost 2 bases and J lost 2 bases. Germline V gene lookup returns CDR1 SGHVS and CDR2 FQNEAQ. CDR3 length equals 20 residues. This CDR3 reads CASSLTIPSGTEGDPYEQYF. CDR3 nucleotide sequence: TGTGCCAGCAGCTTAACGATCCCTAGCGGTACCGAAGGAGACCCCTACGAGCAGTACTTC.

The V gene is TRBV27, the J gene TRBJ1-2; the D is unclear. The V end lost 5 bases, the J end lost 3 bases, and 13 bases lay between the germline ends. There are 14 residues in the CDR3. Germline lookup yields CDR1 MNHEY and CDR2 SMNVEV (reference sequence). The CDR3 DNA follows: TGTGCCAGCAGTCCACTCGGAGGGTACTATGGCTACACCTTC. Its translation: CASSPLGGYYGYTF.

The chain has TRBV15 and TRBJ2-7, with D hard to call. The CDR3 contains 15 residues. V was shortened by 0 bases and J by 1 base, with 10 bases between the two germline ends. Germline values: CDR1 LNHNV, CDR2 YYDKDF (reference sequence). The DNA of the CDR3 is TGTGCCACCAGCAGAGAGTTAGCCGCGTCCTACGAGCAGTACTTC. Amino acids: CATSRELAASYEQYF.

This clone has a single count. The rearrangement links TRBV14 to TRBJ1-1, with 7 bases lining up with TRBD1. V lost 3 bases to trimming and J lost 3 bases; unmatched junction nucleotides: 4. The CDR3 contains 14 residues. CDR1 and CDR2 from the germline V gene are SGHDN and FVKESK. The CDR3 protein is CASSHHRGYTEAFF. The CDR3, as DNA: TGTGCCAGCAGCCACCACAGGGGATACACTGAAGCTTTCTTT. Filled out from reference TRBV14 and TRBJ1-1, the complete variable domain reads EAGVTQFPSHSVIEKGQTVTLRCDPISGHDNLYWYRRVMGKEIKFLLHFVKESKQDESGMPNNRFLAERTGGTYSTLKVQPAELEDSGVYFCASSHHRGYTEAFFGQGTRLTVV.

CDR3 bases: TGCAGCGTGGCCCTCCGGACGGAGGCGGGAAGGAAAGCTTTCTTT. Protein product: CSVALRTEAGRKAFF. The chain joins TRBV29-1 to TRBJ1-1; D ambiguous. Germline V lookup: CDR1 SQVTM, CDR2 ANQGSEA. V dropped 6 bases and J dropped 9 bases, with 26 bases sitting between them. The CDR3 length is 15 residues.

V gene TRBV25-1 combines with J gene TRBJ2-1; 8 bases are shared with TRBD2. This CDR3 region has 17 residues. J was trimmed by 0 bases and V by 8 bases; bases with no gene match: 12. Germline V CDR1 and CDR2: MGHDK, SYGVNS. CDR3 nucleotide sequence: TGTGCCAGCTATAGTTTCGAGCGGGAGATCTCCTACAATGAGCAGTTCTTC. Translation gives CASYSFEREISYNEQFF. Full variable domain (remainder filled in from reference TRBV25-1 and TRBJ2-1): EADIYQTPRYLVIGTGKKITLECSQTMGHDKMYWYQQDPGMELHLIHYSYGVNSTEKGDLSSESTVSRIRTEHFPLTLESARPSHTSQYLCASYSFEREISYNEQFFGPGTRLTVL.

The V gene is TRBV27, the J gene TRBJ2-5; D possibly corresponds to TRBD2 (6 bases). The germline CDR1 and CDR2 sequences are MNHEY and SMNVEV (reference sequence). There are 15 residues in the CDR3. Trimming cost V 8 bases and J 4 bases, with 20 bases left between them. CDR3 residues: CASGGERTYGETQYF. The CDR3 DNA reads TGTGCCAGCGGCGGGGAGCGGACATATGGAGAGACCCAGTACTTC.

The V gene is TRBV5-4, the J gene TRBJ1-3; D gene unclear. The CDR3 contains 14 residues. The V and J ends lost 3 bases and 1 base respectively, with 8 bases between them. Germline V gene data show CDR1 as SGHNT and CDR2 as YYREEE (reference sequence). The CDR3 sequence: CASSSRGSGNTIYF. The DNA of the CDR3 is TGTGCCAGCAGCTCCAGAGGTTCTGGAAACACCATATATTTT.

This chain joins TRBV28 and TRBJ1-1; D is ambiguous. The CDR3 is 15 amino acids. Germline CDR1 reads MDHEN; CDR2 reads SYDVKM. The V end was cut by 2 bases, the J end by 0 bases, with 10 bases between. In DNA, the CDR3 is TGTGCCAGCAGTTTAATGGTCGGGGTGAACACTGAAGCTTTCTTT. It translates to CASSLMVGVNTEAFF. The variable domain in full, with the rest retrieved from reference TRBV28 and TRBJ1-1, is DVKVTQSSRYLVKRTGEKVFLECVQDMDHENMFWYRQDPGLGLRLIYFSYDVKMKEKGDIPEGYSVSREKKERFSLILESASTNQTSMYLCASSLMVGVNTEAFFGQGTRLTVV.

The genes are TRBV5-1 and TRBJ1-1, with D hard to call. The germline V and J ends were trimmed by 5 bases and 2 bases, with 13 bases remaining between them. This CDR3 has 14 amino acids. Looked up from germline, CDR1 is SGHRS and CDR2 is YFSETQ. The CDR3 nucleotides read TGCGCCAGCAGTGACCCCTCAGGAAACACTGAAGCTTTCTTT. Its protein is CASSDPSGNTEAFF.

The chain has TRBV28 and TRBJ2-5, with TRBD1 as a possible D gene (6 bases). The germline V gene has CDR1 MDHEN and CDR2 SYDVKM. CDR3 length: 18 residues. V dropped 6 bases and J dropped 1 base, with 24 bases sitting between them. This CDR3 is CASSYTWGPGQAQETQYF. The CDR3 DNA follows: TGTGCCAGCAGCTACACCTGGGGCCCGGGACAAGCCCAAGAGACCCAGTACTTC.

V usage is TRBV11-3 and J usage is TRBJ1-1; no definite D call. The CDR3 sequence is 13 residues long. Per the germline V gene, CDR1 is SGHNT and CDR2 is YENEEA. Trimming removed 3 bases at V and 1 base at J, with 6 bases between. The CDR3 DNA reads as TGTGCCAGCAGCTTGGACTGGAACACTGAAGCTTTCTTT. Protein product: CASSLDWNTEAFF. The full variable domain, its missing parts supplied by reference TRBV11-3 and TRBJ1-1, is EAGVVQSPRYKIIEKKQPVAFWCNPISGHNTLYWYLQNLGQGPELLIRYENEEAVDDSQLPKDRFSAERLKGVDSTLKIQPAELGDSAVYLCASSLDWNTEAFFGQGTRLTVV.

The chain has TRBV29-1 and TRBJ2-2, with 7 bases aligning to TRBD2. V was clipped by 7 bases and J by 4 bases; unmatched bases: 0. CDR3 size: 11 residues. The germline V gene encodes CDR1 SQVTM and CDR2 ANQGSEA. The CDR3 DNA sequence: TGCAGCGGCGGGGGCACCGGGGAGCTGTTTTTT. Its protein is CSGGGTGELFF.

This rearrangement joins TRBV6-1 to TRBJ1-2; 8 bases are a match to TRBD1. CDR1 and CDR2 from the germline V gene are MNHNS and SASEGT. V shed 2 bases, J shed 4 bases, and the junction held 3 bases outside the gene matches. The CDR3 runs to 14 residues. The CDR3 loop reads CASSEPDRVYGYTF. DNA of the CDR3: TGTGCCAGCAGTGAACCGGACAGGGTCTATGGCTACACCTTC.

The J gene is TRBJ1-4, the V gene TRBV7-9; no clear D. Germline CDR1 reads SEHNR; CDR2 reads FQNEAQ (reference sequence). CDR3 length: 16 amino acids. Trimming took 2 bases from V and 8 from J, leaving 18 bases between them. CDR3 amino acids: CASSLIDPVNTEKLFF. In DNA, the CDR3 is TGTGCCAGCAGCTTAATAGATCCGGTCAATACCGAAAAACTGTTTTTT.

This clone was observed once. The V gene is TRBV14, the J gene TRBJ2-1; 9 bases match TRBD1. This CDR3 contains 15 residues. Germline lookup yields CDR1 SGHDN and CDR2 FVKESK. V dropped 9 bases and J dropped 4; count of bases not matched to a gene: 10. CDR3 sequence: CASSPWGQGYNEQFF. The CDR3 nucleotides are TGTGCCAGTTCCCCTTGGGGACAGGGTTACAATGAGCAGTTCTTC.

The chain couples TRBV28 to TRBJ1-5, with D possibly matching TRBD1 (5 bases). V lost 7 bases and J 2 bases, leaving 12 bases between the germline ends. Per the germline V gene, CDR1 is MDHEN and CDR2 is SYDVKM. The CDR3 loop spans 14 amino acids. The CDR3 DNA sequence: TGTGCCAGCACCCAGGGATGGGGCAATCAGCCCCAGCATTTT. Translating it yields CASTQGWGNQPQHF. Complete variable domain (other parts from reference TRBV28 and TRBJ1-5): DVKVTQSSRYLVKRTGEKVFLECVQDMDHENMFWYRQDPGLGLRLIYFSYDVKMKEKGDIPEGYSVSREKKERFSLILESASTNQTSMYLCASTQGWGNQPQHFGDGTRLSIL.

The genes are TRBV15 and TRBJ1-5; possibly TRBD1 for D (6 bases). The V and J ends lost 0 bases and 2 bases respectively, with 11 bases between them. Germline V gene data show CDR1 as LNHNV and CDR2 as YYDKDF (reference sequence). This CDR3 region has 16 residues. DNA of the CDR3: TGTGCCACCAGCAGAGACCCTAGGGGGGGCAATCAGCCCCAGCATTTT. Translating gives CATSRDPRGGNQPQHF.

V usage is TRBV7-9 and J usage is TRBJ2-7; D might be TRBD1 or TRBD2, each matching 5 bases. CDR1 is SEHNR and CDR2 is FQNEAQ in the germline V gene (reference sequence). This CDR3 spans 15 amino acids. Trimming stripped 5 bases from V and 0 bases from J, with 14 bases between. CDR3: CASSPGRKSSYEQYF. CDR3 in DNA: TGTGCCAGCAGCCCGGGACGGAAGAGCTCCTACGAGCAGTACTTC.

V and J are TRBV6-6 and TRBJ2-7; 9 nucleotides match TRBD1. Germline V gene lookup returns CDR1 MNHNY and CDR2 SVGAGI (reference sequence). J lost 3 bases, V lost 6 bases, and 6 bases had no gene match. This CDR3 comprises 14 residues. The CDR3 nucleotides read TGTGCCAGCAGGTCCGGGACAGGGTTCTACGAGCAGTACTTC. Amino acids: CASRSGTGFYEQYF.

This clone appeared once. The chain combines TRBV7-9 with TRBJ1-3; possibly TRBD1 for D (5 bases). This CDR3 has 17 amino acids. Germline assignment: CDR1 SEHNR and CDR2 FQNEAQ (reference sequence). V was shortened by 4 bases and J by 0 bases, with 16 bases between the two germline ends. CDR3 DNA: TGTGCCAGCAGCTCCCCCCCGGGACGGATCTCTGGAAACACCATATATTTT. As protein: CASSSPPGRISGNTIYF. The full variable domain, with the rest looked up from reference TRBV7-9 and TRBJ1-3, is DTGVSQNPRHKITKRGQNVTFRCDPISEHNRLYWYRQTLGQGPEFLTYFQNEAQLEKSRLLSDRFSAERPKGSFSTLEIQRTEQGDSAMYLCASSSPPGRISGNTIYFGEGSWLTVV.

The chain employs TRBV19 and TRBJ2-7; D may correspond to TRBD1 or TRBD2 (6 bases each). The ends were cut back, 6 bases at V and 2 bases at J, with 17 bases in the middle. Germline loops: CDR1 LNHDA, CDR2 SQIVND (reference sequence). The CDR3 extends over 15 amino acids. The CDR3 DNA sequence: TGTGCCAGTAGCCTCGGGGGCAGCCACCCCTACGAGCAGTACTTC. It codes for CASSLGGSHPYEQYF.

J is TRBJ1-1 and V is TRBV6-5, with D possibly matching TRBD1 (5 bases). CDR1 and CDR2 (germline): MNHEY, SVGAGI. This CDR3 comprises 14 residues. Trimming pared 0 bases from V and 4 bases from J, leaving 9 bases between. The CDR3 sequence is CASSYSGPGTEAFF. The CDR3 DNA is TGTGCCAGCAGTTACTCGGGGCCGGGCACTGAAGCTTTCTTT.

This rearrangement joins TRBV27 to TRBJ2-7; TRBD1 is a possible D gene (6 bases). The CDR3 consists of 16 residues. Germline CDR1 reads MNHEY; CDR2 reads SMNVEV (reference sequence). The V end lost 3 bases, the J end lost 0 bases, and 15 bases lay between the germline ends. The CDR3 here is CASSLNAGALSYEQYF. The CDR3 DNA sequence: TGTGCCAGCAGTTTGAATGCAGGGGCTCTCTCCTACGAGCAGTACTTC.

About this clone: The same CDR3 arises from other DNA sequences in this sample as well. The gene calls are TRBV27 and TRBJ2-7; maybe TRBD1 (6 bases). CDR3 length equals 16 residues. CDR1 and CDR2 from the germline V gene are MNHEY and SMNVEV (reference sequence). Trimming stripped 5 bases from V and 2 bases from J, with 19 bases between. The CDR3 DNA is TGTGCCAGCAGTCTCTCGGCCGGGACACTGACCTACGAGCAGTACTTC. Its protein product is CASSLSAGTLTYEQYF.